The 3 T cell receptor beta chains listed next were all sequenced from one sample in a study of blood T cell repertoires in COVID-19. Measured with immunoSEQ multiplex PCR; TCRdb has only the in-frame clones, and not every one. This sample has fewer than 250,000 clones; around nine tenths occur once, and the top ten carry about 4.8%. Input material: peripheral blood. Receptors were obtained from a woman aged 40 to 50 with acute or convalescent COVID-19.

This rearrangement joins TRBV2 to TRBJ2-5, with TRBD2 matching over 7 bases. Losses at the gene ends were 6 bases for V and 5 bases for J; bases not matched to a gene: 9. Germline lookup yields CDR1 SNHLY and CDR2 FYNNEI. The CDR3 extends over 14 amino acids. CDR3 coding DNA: TGTGCCAGCAGGAGACTAGCCCCTGGGGAGACCCAGTACTTC. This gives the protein CASRRLAPGETQYF.

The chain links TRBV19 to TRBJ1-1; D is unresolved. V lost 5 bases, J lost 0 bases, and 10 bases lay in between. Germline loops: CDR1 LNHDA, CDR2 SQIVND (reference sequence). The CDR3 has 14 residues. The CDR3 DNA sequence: TGTGCCAGTAGTTCACAGTTCTTGAACACTGAAGCTTTCTTT. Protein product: CASSSQFLNTEAFF.

The CDR3 DNA sequence: TGTGCCAGCTCACCACCGCGGGGGGTCACTGAAGCTTTCTTT. This sequence encodes CASSPPRGVTEAFF. The gene calls are TRBV18 and TRBJ1-1; weak D call: TRBD1 (5 bases). This CDR3 has 14 residues. Trimming removed 0 bases at V and 4 bases at J, with 9 bases between. Germline V lookup: CDR1 KGHSH, CDR2 LQKENI.